Listed here is a single T cell receptor (beta chain). The antigen remains undetermined. The sample belongs to a study of tumor-infiltrating lymphocytes in primary liver carcinoma. Whole-study results and caveats: Researchers found tumor-adjacent and tumor-blood pairs overlapped less than tumor region pairs.

The study extracted blood RNA from unsorted whole blood and also extracted germline DNA. This CDR3 spans 13 amino acids. The V and J ends lost 7 bases and 3 bases respectively, with 13 bases between them. Germline V gene data show CDR1 as SGHVS and CDR2 as FQNEAQ. A constant-region primer primed TCR beta cDNA synthesis from roughly 510 ng of total RNA. For TCR beta, libraries were produced by three nested multiplex PCR rounds using slightly modified ARM-PCR. TRBV1-TRBV30 forward and Cbeta reverse primers drove the first two approximately 10-cycle rounds. One entry per CDR3 protein, called by TCRdb with MiXCR from the multiplex PCR reads. This sample has 320,000 or so distinct CDR3 sequences, with 50% to 70% found just once.

The source of this sequence is a man in his forties or fifties with primary liver carcinoma and hepatitis B virus infection. The sequenced sample was peripheral blood. The chain couples TRBV7-8 to TRBJ2-7; D uncertain. CDR3 in amino acids: CASNLVGNYEQYF. In DNA form, the CDR3 reads TGTGCCAGCAACCTAGTGGGGAACTACGAGCAGTACTTC.